This T cell receptor (beta chain) was found in a study of T cells after yellow fever vaccination. Across the whole study: SMART-Seq v4 Ultra Low Input prepared libraries from low-cell fractions.

V was cut by 6 bases and J by 6 bases, with 9 bases left in between. This CDR3 is built from 11 residues. TCRdb independently ran MiXCR on the 5' RACE reads; one entry per CDR3 protein. The table includes around 500,000 distinct CDR3 sequences, less than 25% detected once. The table lists this clonotype with many counts. Its antigen remains unknown. General study findings and limits: Post-booster repertoires contained most primary-vaccination clones again (roughly 95% CD4, roughly 91% CD8).

This clonotype originated in a man in his late teens or twenties who received the YFV17D yellow fever vaccine. Specimen: PBMCs, collected approximately 22 days after the first yellow fever vaccination. This chain joins TRBV12-3 or TRBV12-4 and TRBJ2-7; D remains ambiguous. The CDR3 spells CASSFRGEQYF. The CDR3 DNA sequence: TGTGCCAGCAGCTTCAGAGGCGAGCAGTACTTC.